A selection of T cell receptor beta chains follows, all from one sample in a study of blood T cell repertoires in COVID-19. TCRdb keeps only in-frame clones here, not all; method: immunoSEQ multiplex PCR. The repertoire holds 43,000 or so clones, with approximately 80% as singletons. The sample taken for sequencing was peripheral blood. Receptors originate from a woman aged 55-75 years with acute or convalescent COVID-19. Both conserved end residues are part of each CDR3. The D gene is left open where the match is weak. Size tells how often a clone was seen (once, few, many) or the class of an expanded clone, and some rows leave it out.

D gene: -
V gene: TRBV7-2
clone size: -
J gene: TRBJ1-2
CDR3 DNA: TGTGCCAGCAGCTCGACAGGAGGCTATGGCTACACCTTC
CDR3 protein: CASSSTGGYGYTF

D gene: TRBD1
V gene: TRBV11-2
clone size: -
J gene: TRBJ2-7
CDR3 DNA: TGTGCCAGCAGCCTATGGGACAGCAGCTACGAGCAGTACTTC
CDR3 protein: CASSLWDSSYEQYF

D gene: -
V gene: TRBV7-9
clone size: -
J gene: TRBJ2-1
CDR3 DNA: TGTGCCAGCAGCTTAGTCGCGGGGGCCAGGGCTGAGCAGTTCTTC
CDR3 protein: CASSLVAGARAEQFF

D gene: TRBD1
V gene: TRBV5-1
clone size: -
J gene: TRBJ2-6
CDR3 DNA: TGCGCCAGCAGCTTCAGGACAGGGGGCCACTCTGGGGCCAACGTCCTGACTTTC
CDR3 protein: CASSFRTGGHSGANVLTF

D gene: -
V gene: TRBV28
clone size: -
J gene: TRBJ1-5
CDR3 DNA: TGTGCCAGCAGTTTGACAGGTAATAGCAATCAGCCCCAGCATTTT
CDR3 protein: CASSLTGNSNQPQHF

D gene: TRBD1
V gene: TRBV6-6
clone size: -
J gene: TRBJ1-6
CDR3 DNA: TGTGCCAGCAGTCCGGGGACAGGTCCCAATTCACCCCTCCACTTT
CDR3 protein: CASSPGTGPNSPLHF

D gene: -
V gene: TRBV9
clone size: -
J gene: TRBJ1-3
CDR3 DNA: TGTGCCAGCAGCGTAGAGGACAGTCTCTCTGGAAACACCATATATTTT
CDR3 protein: CASSVEDSLSGNTIYF

D gene: -
V gene: TRBV27
clone size: -
J gene: TRBJ1-2
CDR3 DNA: TGTGCCACCCGGCTGACTAGAAACTATGGCTACACCTTC
CDR3 protein: CATRLTRNYGYTF

D gene: -
V gene: TRBV24-1
clone size: -
J gene: TRBJ1-5
CDR3 DNA: TGTGCCACCGGACGGACAGCCCATAGCAATCAGCCCCAGCATTTT
CDR3 protein: CATGRTAHSNQPQHF

D gene: TRBD2
V gene: TRBV15
clone size: -
J gene: TRBJ2-3
CDR3 DNA: TGTGCCACCAGCCCCCTAGCGGGAATTGGCACAGATACGCAGTATTTT
CDR3 protein: CATSPLAGIGTDTQYF

D gene: -
V gene: TRBV5-1
clone size: -
J gene: TRBJ1-5
CDR3 DNA: TGCGCCAGCAGCCAAACCCAACCAAGGGGTGGCAATCAGCCCCAGCATTTT
CDR3 protein: CASSQTQPRGGNQPQHF

D gene: TRBD2
V gene: TRBV30
clone size: -
J gene: TRBJ2-5
CDR3 DNA: TGTGCCTGGAGGGCAAATAGCGGGGGGCGAGGAGAGACCCAGTACTTC
CDR3 protein: CAWRANSGGRGETQYF

D gene: -
V gene: TRBV27
clone size: -
J gene: TRBJ2-1
CDR3 DNA: TGTGCCAGCAGTCCGAACAGGGTGGTAAATGAGCAGTTCTTC
CDR3 protein: CASSPNRVVNEQFF

D gene: -
V gene: TRBV30
clone size: -
J gene: TRBJ1-2
CDR3 DNA: TGTGCCTGGACCGTGAGTGGCTATGGCTACACCTTC
CDR3 protein: CAWTVSGYGYTF

D gene: -
V gene: TRBV14
clone size: -
J gene: TRBJ2-2
CDR3 DNA: TGTGCCAGCAGCCAAGGATGGTTGGCGGAGCTGTTTTTT
CDR3 protein: CASSQGWLAELFF

D gene: TRBD1
V gene: TRBV5-4
clone size: -
J gene: TRBJ1-6
CDR3 DNA: TGTGCCAGCAGCCCTGGACAGGGGGCAGGATCACCCCTCCACTTT
CDR3 protein: CASSPGQGAGSPLHF

D gene: -
V gene: TRBV11-2
clone size: -
J gene: TRBJ1-2
CDR3 DNA: TGTGCCAGCAGCTTAGGTTGGGGGGACTATGGCTACACCTTC
CDR3 protein: CASSLGWGDYGYTF

D gene: TRBD1
V gene: TRBV10-1
clone size: -
J gene: TRBJ2-1
CDR3 DNA: TGCGCCAGCAGTGGCCCACAGGGGGCGTCCTACAATGAGCAGTTCTTC
CDR3 protein: CASSGPQGASYNEQFF

D gene: -
V gene: TRBV9
clone size: -
J gene: TRBJ2-2
CDR3 DNA: TGTGCCAGCAGCTGGAGGCAGGATGGAACCGGGGAGCTGTTTTTT
CDR3 protein: CASSWRQDGTGELFF

D gene: -
V gene: TRBV7-3
clone size: -
J gene: TRBJ2-1
CDR3 DNA: TGTGCCAGCAGCTTATTCCCAGGGATCAATGAGCAGTTCTTC
CDR3 protein: CASSLFPGINEQFF

D gene: TRBD2
V gene: TRBV24-1
clone size: -
J gene: TRBJ2-3
CDR3 DNA: TGTGCCACCAGTGACCCCCGGGCCAGCGGGGGGCTAGATACGCAGTATTTT
CDR3 protein: CATSDPRASGGLDTQYF

D gene: TRBD2
V gene: TRBV11-3
clone size: once
J gene: TRBJ2-3
CDR3 DNA: TGTGCCAGCAGCTCCCAAGCGGGGGGCTCAGATACGCAGTATTTT
CDR3 protein: CASSSQAGGSDTQYF

D gene: TRBD2
V gene: TRBV6-5
clone size: -
J gene: TRBJ2-7
CDR3 DNA: TGTGCCAGCAGCCATCTAGCGGGGGGCTCCTACGAGCAGTACTTC
CDR3 protein: CASSHLAGGSYEQYF

D gene: -
V gene: TRBV4-3
clone size: -
J gene: TRBJ1-1
CDR3 DNA: TGCGCCAGCAGCCGAAGACCCGGGACAGAAGCTTTCTTT
CDR3 protein: CASSRRPGTEAFF

D gene: -
V gene: TRBV6-5
clone size: -
J gene: TRBJ1-1
CDR3 DNA: TGTGCCAGCAGGGTTGGCCGGGGAACTGAAGCTTTCTTT
CDR3 protein: CASRVGRGTEAFF

D gene: -
V gene: TRBV10-3
clone size: -
J gene: TRBJ1-5
CDR3 DNA: TGTGCCACTGACCAGGGGAAAGATCAGCCCCAGCATTTT
CDR3 protein: CATDQGKDQPQHF

D gene: -
V gene: TRBV28
clone size: -
J gene: TRBJ1-3
CDR3 DNA: TGTGCCAGCTCATTCGCAGGTACTTCAGGAAACACCATATATTTT
CDR3 protein: CASSFAGTSGNTIYF

D gene: -
V gene: TRBV29-1
clone size: -
J gene: TRBJ2-7
CDR3 DNA: TGCAGCGTTGGACAGTCCTCCTACGAGCAGTACTTC
CDR3 protein: CSVGQSSYEQYF

D gene: TRBD1
V gene: TRBV7-6
clone size: once
J gene: TRBJ2-3
CDR3 DNA: TGTGCCAGCAGCTTAGCGTCCCGGGACAGGGTTGGTGGTGATACGCAGTATTTT
CDR3 protein: CASSLASRDRVGGDTQYF

D gene: -
V gene: TRBV2
clone size: -
J gene: TRBJ1-1
CDR3 DNA: TGTGCCACCACGCCGGAACGAACTATGAACACTGAAGCTTTCTTT
CDR3 protein: CATTPERTMNTEAFF

D gene: -
V gene: TRBV10-2
clone size: -
J gene: TRBJ2-1
CDR3 DNA: TGCGCCATCCAAAGGGGGGGCAGTTACAATGAGCAGTTCTTC
CDR3 protein: CAIQRGGSYNEQFF

D gene: -
V gene: TRBV27
clone size: -
J gene: TRBJ2-2
CDR3 DNA: TGTGCCAGCAGTCCATACACGAACACCGGGGAGCTGTTTTTT
CDR3 protein: CASSPYTNTGELFF

D gene: -
V gene: TRBV7-5
clone size: -
J gene: TRBJ2-4
CDR3 DNA: TGTGTCAGAAGCTTAGAGGTCGGAGGAACGAACATTCAGTACTTC
CDR3 protein: CVRSLEVGGTNIQYF

D gene: TRBD2
V gene: TRBV30
clone size: once
J gene: TRBJ2-3
CDR3 DNA: TGTGCCTGGAGTCCCGAGGGGAGCGGGGGGGCCAGAGATACGCAGTATTTT
CDR3 protein: CAWSPEGSGGARDTQYF

D gene: -
V gene: TRBV30
clone size: -
J gene: TRBJ2-7
CDR3 DNA: TGTGCCTGGAGTTCAGGGTCCTACGAGCAGTACTTC
CDR3 protein: CAWSSGSYEQYF

D gene: -
V gene: TRBV19
clone size: few
J gene: TRBJ1-1
CDR3 DNA: TGTGCCAGTACTGTGAACACTGAAGCTTTCTTT
CDR3 protein: CASTVNTEAFF

D gene: -
V gene: TRBV24-1
clone size: -
J gene: TRBJ2-1
CDR3 DNA: TGTGCCACCAGTTTCCAAAACTACAATGAGCAGTTCTTC
CDR3 protein: CATSFQNYNEQFF

D gene: TRBD2
V gene: TRBV4-1
clone size: -
J gene: TRBJ2-5
CDR3 DNA: TGCGCCAGCAGCCGACTAGCGGAAGAGACCCAGTACTTC
CDR3 protein: CASSRLAEETQYF

D gene: -
V gene: TRBV19
clone size: -
J gene: TRBJ2-6
CDR3 DNA: TGTGCCAGTAGTATAAACCACAACTCTGGGGCCAACGTCCTGACTTTC
CDR3 protein: CASSINHNSGANVLTF

D gene: -
V gene: TRBV7-2
clone size: -
J gene: TRBJ1-1
CDR3 DNA: TGTGCCAGCAGCCCCAAACAGGTGGGGAACACTGAAGCTTTCTTT
CDR3 protein: CASSPKQVGNTEAFF

D gene: -
V gene: TRBV15
clone size: -
J gene: TRBJ2-2
CDR3 DNA: TGTGCCACCAGCAGGACAGGGACTACCGGGGAGCTGTTTTTT
CDR3 protein: CATSRTGTTGELFF

D gene: TRBD1
V gene: TRBV18
clone size: once
J gene: TRBJ2-7
CDR3 DNA: TGTGCCAGCTCACGAGTAGGCGGACAGGATTACTACGAGCAGTACTTC
CDR3 protein: CASSRVGGQDYYEQYF

D gene: TRBD1
V gene: TRBV2
clone size: -
J gene: TRBJ1-6
CDR3 DNA: TGTGCCAGCTCGGGACAGGGGATCTCACCCCTCCACTTT
CDR3 protein: CASSGQGISPLHF

D gene: -
V gene: TRBV29-1
clone size: -
J gene: TRBJ2-2
CDR3 DNA: TGCAGCGCTAATTCTAGGTCGTACACCGGGGAGCTGTTTTTT
CDR3 protein: CSANSRSYTGELFF

D gene: TRBD1
V gene: TRBV5-1
clone size: -
J gene: TRBJ1-1
CDR3 DNA: TGCGCCAGCAGCCCCGGGACAGGTACGCGGTCTGAAGCTTTCTTT
CDR3 protein: CASSPGTGTRSEAFF

D gene: TRBD1
V gene: TRBV19
clone size: once
J gene: TRBJ2-1
CDR3 DNA: TGTGCCAGTAGTACTACAGGGGCCAATGAGCAGTTCTTC
CDR3 protein: CASSTTGANEQFF

D gene: TRBD1
V gene: TRBV5-5
clone size: few
J gene: TRBJ1-2
CDR3 DNA: TGTGCCAGCAGCTTGGGGGCCTGGACAGGGGCTGGCTACACCTTC
CDR3 protein: CASSLGAWTGAGYTF

D gene: -
V gene: TRBV9
clone size: -
J gene: TRBJ2-3
CDR3 DNA: TGTGCCAGCAGCACTCAGGGGTCCACAGATACGCAGTATTTT
CDR3 protein: CASSTQGSTDTQYF

D gene: -
V gene: TRBV10-2
clone size: once
J gene: TRBJ2-1
CDR3 DNA: TGCGCCAGCAGCGGGGTCTACAATGAGCAGTTCTTC
CDR3 protein: CASSGVYNEQFF

D gene: -
V gene: TRBV7-9
clone size: -
J gene: TRBJ2-7
CDR3 DNA: TGTGCCAGCAGCTTACAGGTTCACGACGAGCAGTACTTC
CDR3 protein: CASSLQVHDEQYF

D gene: TRBD1
V gene: TRBV27
clone size: -
J gene: TRBJ2-1
CDR3 DNA: TGTGCCAGCAGTACCTACAGGGGGCGAAACAATGAGCAGTTCTTC
CDR3 protein: CASSTYRGRNNEQFF

D gene: TRBD1
V gene: TRBV6-6
clone size: -
J gene: TRBJ1-5
CDR3 DNA: TGTGCCAGCAGTTACTCGAACAGGGGGGGTCGGCAGCCCCAGCATTTT
CDR3 protein: CASSYSNRGGRQPQHF

D gene: -
V gene: TRBV6-1
clone size: few
J gene: TRBJ1-2
CDR3 DNA: TGTGCCAGCAGTGAAGAACACCTCCTGAGGTTAGGCTACACCTTC
CDR3 protein: CASSEEHLLRLGYTF

D gene: TRBD1
V gene: TRBV3-1/TRBV3-2
clone size: -
J gene: TRBJ1-1
CDR3 DNA: TGTGCCAGCAGCCAAAGTAGCCCGACAGGGACCACTGAAGCTTTCTTT
CDR3 protein: CASSQSSPTGTTEAFF

D gene: TRBD1
V gene: TRBV23-1
clone size: -
J gene: TRBJ1-1
CDR3 DNA: TGCGCCAGCAGTCAAAGACAGGGGGCCACTGAAGCTTTCTTT
CDR3 protein: CASSQRQGATEAFF